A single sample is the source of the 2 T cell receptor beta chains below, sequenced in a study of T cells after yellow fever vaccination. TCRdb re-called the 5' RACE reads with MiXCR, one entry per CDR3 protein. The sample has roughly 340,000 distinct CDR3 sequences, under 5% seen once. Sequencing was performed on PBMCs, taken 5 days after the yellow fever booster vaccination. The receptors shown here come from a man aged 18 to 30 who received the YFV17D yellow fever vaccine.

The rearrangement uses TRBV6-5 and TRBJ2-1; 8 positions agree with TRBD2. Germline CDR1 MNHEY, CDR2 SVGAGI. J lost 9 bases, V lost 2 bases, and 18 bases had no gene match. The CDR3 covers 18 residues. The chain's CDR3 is CASSYASRGGVGKGEQFF. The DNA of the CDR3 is TGTGCCAGCAGTTACGCCTCACGGGGGGGAGTCGGAAAGGGTGAGCAGTTCTTC.

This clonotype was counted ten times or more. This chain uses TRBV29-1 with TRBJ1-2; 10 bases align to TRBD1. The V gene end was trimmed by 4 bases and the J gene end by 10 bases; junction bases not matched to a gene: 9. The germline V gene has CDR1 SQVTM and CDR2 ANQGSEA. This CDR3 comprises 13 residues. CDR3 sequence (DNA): TGCAGCGTTGGTGTGGGACAGGGGAATTCCTACACCTTC. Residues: CSVGVGQGNSYTF.